Given below is one TCR beta chain in context. Its target is unknown. This entry comes from a study of blood T cells in healthy people across ages. Study-wide context: About one barcoded beta molecule per two T cells was the capture yield of template switching.

Findings and limits, study-wide: Diversity was higher, and naive CD4+ cells more numerous, in long-lived donors than in aged donors.

Primed by a sample-barcoded 5' primer and a J-beta primer mix, a second PCR proceeded for 7 to 11 cycles. TCRdb used MiXCR to reprocess the 5' RACE reads, holding one entry per CDR3 protein. The repertoire includes about 830,000 distinct CDR3 sequences, 62% of them detected once, and roughly 25% sits in the top ten. Trimming left V 4 bases short and J 0 bases short, with 10 bases between. Germline V gene data show CDR1 as MNHEY and CDR2 as SVGAGI. This CDR3 comprises 14 residues. Donors were healthy Caucasian individuals from Russia aged roughly 6 to 95. Staff drew around 10 milliliters of peripheral blood from each donor.

The TCR originated in a man aged 30-40 years in good health. The rearrangement links TRBV6-5 to TRBJ2-7; D is possibly TRBD1 (6 bases). What was sequenced was blood. The CDR3 DNA reads TGTGCCAGCAGTTGGAACAGGGACTCCTACGAGCAGTACTTC. Protein product: CASSWNRDSYEQYF.